Shown below are 21 T cell receptor beta chains from a single sample sequenced in a study of blood T cell repertoires in COVID-19. Data came from immunoSEQ multiplex PCR; TCRdb stores just in-frame clones and leaves some out. The sample carries nearly 95,000 clones, approximately 87% recorded once. Sequencing was carried out using peripheral blood. These receptors were taken from a human donor with acute or convalescent COVID-19. The donor label of this sample is uncertain.

The chain uses TRBV5-1 and TRBJ2-7, with 9 bases lining up with TRBD1. The CDR3 runs 15 residues. The germline gives CDR1 SGHRS, CDR2 YFSETQ. With 5 bases clipped from V and 3 bases from J, the junction kept 9 bases outside the gene matches. CDR3 DNA sequence: TGCGCCAGCAGGCCCGCGCCGGGACAGGGCTACGAGCAGTACTTC. This encodes CASRPAPGQGYEQYF.

CDR3 nucleotide sequence: TGTGCCAGCAGTTTCGGGAGTGCCGGGGGAACTGAAGCTTTCTTT. Its translation: CASSFGSAGGTEAFF. The chain carries TRBV28 and TRBJ1-1; D perhaps matches TRBD1 (5 bases). The CDR3 consists of 15 residues. V lost 3 bases to trimming and J lost 5 bases, with 16 bases between them. Germline assignment: CDR1 MDHEN and CDR2 SYDVKM. The full variable domain, rest sourced from reference TRBV28 and TRBJ1-1, is DVKVTQSSRYLVKRTGEKVFLECVQDMDHENMFWYRQDPGLGLRLIYFSYDVKMKEKGDIPEGYSVSREKKERFSLILESASTNQTSMYLCASSFGSAGGTEAFFGQGTRLTVV.

The chain links TRBV29-1 to TRBJ1-2; 11 positions match TRBD1. The germline V gene has CDR1 SQVTM and CDR2 ANQGSEA. The V gene end was trimmed by 4 bases and the J gene end by 0 bases; junction bases not matched to a gene: 4. CDR3 length equals 15 residues. In nucleotides, the CDR3 is TGCAGCGTTGCCCTGGGACAGGGGGCTAACTATGGCTACACCTTC. Translating it yields CSVALGQGANYGYTF.

V is TRBV7-3 and J is TRBJ2-3, with D hard to call. Trimming removed 4 bases at V and 2 bases at J, with 7 bases between. CDR3 length: 13 amino acids. CDR1 and CDR2 from the germline V gene are SGHTA and FQGTGA. CDR3 residues: CASSSSHTDTQYF. The CDR3 DNA is TGTGCCAGCAGCTCCAGTCACACAGATACGCAGTATTTT.

The genes are TRBV5-6 and TRBJ1-4; D unresolved. V lost 3 bases to trimming and J lost 8 bases, with 20 bases between them. This CDR3 contains 16 residues. The germline gives CDR1 SGHDT, CDR2 YYEEEE. CDR3: CASSSLVRGVGEKLFF. Here the CDR3 DNA reads TGTGCCAGCAGCTCCTTGGTACGCGGGGTAGGGGAAAAACTGTTTTTT.

The chain employs TRBV7-3 and TRBJ2-1, with 7 nucleotides matching TRBD2. V trimming: 2 bases; J trimming: 2 bases; junction bases outside the gene matches: 3. The CDR3 is 15 residues long. The V gene's germline CDR1 is SGHTA and CDR2 FQGTGA. The CDR3 protein is CASSLGLDPYNEQFF. The CDR3 nucleotides are TGTGCCAGCAGCTTAGGACTAGATCCCTACAATGAGCAGTTCTTC.

The CDR3 here is CASSLVGLGGSTDTQYF. CDR3 coding DNA: TGTGCCAGCAGCTTAGTTGGGTTGGGGGGATCCACAGATACGCAGTATTTT. The rearrangement links TRBV7-9 to TRBJ2-3, with a tentative D call TRBD2 (6 bases). Between the trimmed V and J ends, which lost 1 base and 2 bases, there was a span of 16 bases. This CDR3 region has 17 residues. CDR1 SEHNR and CDR2 FQNEAQ come from the germline V gene (reference sequence).

For this clone: The sample holds other DNA sequences that translate to the same CDR3. The V call is TRBV5-1, the J call TRBJ2-7, with TRBD1 matching over 8 bases. This CDR3 has 13 residues. Trimming removed 4 bases from V and 3 bases from J; junction bases left unmatched: 3. Germline V CDR1 and CDR2: SGHRS, YFSETQ. The CDR3 DNA is TGCGCCAGCAGCGGGACAGGTAGCTACGAGCAGTACTTC. Residues: CASSGTGSYEQYF.

The V and J genes are TRBV11-3 and TRBJ2-1; the match to TRBD2 covers 16 bases. V dropped 5 bases and J dropped 8; count of bases not matched to a gene: 3. Germline loops: CDR1 SGHNT, CDR2 YENEEA. The CDR3 is made up of 15 amino acids. CDR3: CASSRGLAGGDEQFF. CDR3 bases: TGTGCCAGCAGCCGGGGACTAGCGGGGGGGGATGAGCAGTTCTTC.

The V call is TRBV7-2, the J call TRBJ2-5; D uncertain. The CDR3 extends over 12 amino acids. Germline lookup yields CDR1 SGHTA and CDR2 FQGNSA. The germline V and J ends were trimmed by 6 bases and 5 bases, with 10 bases remaining between them. Written as DNA, the CDR3 is TGTGCCAGCAGGCTCTACCCCGAGACCCAGTACTTC. Its protein is CASRLYPETQYF.

This chain uses TRBV19 with TRBJ1-6; the D gene is possibly TRBD1 (5 bases). The CDR3 runs 14 residues. The V gene lost 2 bases and the J gene lost 14 bases, with 16 bases spanning the gap. CDR1 and CDR2 from the germline V gene are LNHDA and SQIVND (reference sequence). Here the CDR3 reads CASSISTGLRALHF. CDR3 bases: TGTGCCAGTAGTATATCAACAGGCCTTCGGGCCCTCCACTTT.

This clone has just a few counts. The chain carries TRBV7-6 and TRBJ1-4; the D is unclear. The V end was cut by 2 bases, the J end by 0 bases, with 7 bases between. The germline V gene encodes CDR1 SGHVS and CDR2 FNYEAQ. The length of the CDR3 is 15 residues. The CDR3 nucleotides are TGTGCCAGCAGCTTACTGGGAGCAACTAATGAAAAACTGTTTTTT. It yields the protein CASSLLGATNEKLFF. Combining the CDR3 with reference TRBV7-6 and TRBJ1-4 gives the whole variable domain GAGVSQSPRYKVTKRGQDVALRCDPISGHVSLYWYRQALGQGPEFLTYFNYEAQQDKSGLPNDRFSAERPEGSISTLTIQRTEQRDSAMYRCASSLLGATNEKLFFGSGTQLSVL.

V and J are TRBV7-9 and TRBJ2-1; 9 nucleotides match TRBD1. The CDR3 totals 14 residues. V was pared by 5 bases and J by 5 bases, with 4 bases of the junction left unmatched. In germline, CDR1 is SEHNR, CDR2 FQNEAQ (reference sequence). The CDR3 spells CASSPGQGNNEQFF. CDR3 DNA sequence: TGTGCCAGCAGCCCGGGACAGGGCAACAATGAGCAGTTCTTC. Full variable domain (outside the CDR3, taken from reference TRBV7-9 and TRBJ2-1): DTGVSQNPRHKITKRGQNVTFRCDPISEHNRLYWYRQTLGQGPEFLTYFQNEAQLEKSRLLSDRFSAERPKGSFSTLEIQRTEQGDSAMYLCASSPGQGNNEQFFGPGTRLTVL.

The chain employs TRBV23-1 and TRBJ2-6; maybe TRBD1 (6 bases). TRBV23-1 is sorted into the ORF group, with uncertain function. This CDR3 is 12 amino acids long. With 11 bases removed from V and 11 bases from J, the gap between germline ends came to 16 bases. The chain's CDR3 is CAGCRQVHVLTF. In DNA, the CDR3 is TGCGCCGGCTGTAGACAGGTCCACGTCCTGACTTTC.

This clone was detected once. In nucleotides, the CDR3 is TGCGCCAGCAGCTTGTACTCCGGGGCCAACGTCCTGACTTTC. Its protein product is CASSLYSGANVLTF. The chain is built from TRBV5-1 and TRBJ2-6; D is undetermined. The CDR3 length is 14 residues. Germline values: CDR1 SGHRS, CDR2 YFSETQ. V gave up 1 base and J gave up 4 bases, with 6 bases separating them.

V is TRBV18 and J is TRBJ1-2; 10 positions match TRBD1. Trimming cost V 6 bases and J 3 bases; bases outside gene matches: 13. Germline V CDR1 and CDR2: KGHSH, LQKENI. The CDR3 is made up of 17 amino acids. CDR3: CASSPTGPDRGDYGYTF. The CDR3, as DNA: TGTGCCAGCTCGCCAACGGGGCCGGACAGGGGGGACTATGGCTACACCTTC.

This clone was seen only once. The V gene is TRBV7-2, the J gene TRBJ2-1; 7 bases fit TRBD2. The V segment lost 0 bases and the J segment 10 bases; nucleotides outside the gene matches: 9. The CDR3 loop spans 15 amino acids. Per the germline V gene, CDR1 is SGHTA and CDR2 is FQGNSA. The DNA for the CDR3 is TGTGCCAGCAGCTTAGCTTCTAGCGGCCTCTCAGAGCAGTTCTTC. Translating gives CASSLASSGLSEQFF.

V is TRBV27 and J is TRBJ1-2; 7 bases match TRBD1. J lost 4 bases, V lost 5 bases, and 13 bases had no gene match. The germline V gene encodes CDR1 MNHEY and CDR2 SMNVEV (reference sequence). The CDR3 is 16 residues long. CDR3 sequence (DNA): TGTGCCAGCAGTCCCCTCTTGACAGGGACTCTCTATGGCTACACCTTC. It translates to CASSPLLTGTLYGYTF.

The genes are TRBV28 and TRBJ2-2, with 9 bases matching TRBD1. Germline lookup yields CDR1 MDHEN and CDR2 SYDVKM. J was trimmed by 7 bases and V by 6 bases; bases with no gene match: 6. The CDR3 contains 14 residues. The CDR3 region has the DNA TGTGCCAGCAGCTCCGACAGGGGGGTCGGGGAGCTGTTTTTT. It translates to CASSSDRGVGELFF. The variable domain in full, with the rest retrieved from reference TRBV28 and TRBJ2-2, is DVKVTQSSRYLVKRTGEKVFLECVQDMDHENMFWYRQDPGLGLRLIYFSYDVKMKEKGDIPEGYSVSREKKERFSLILESASTNQTSMYLCASSSDRGVGELFFGEGSRLTVL.

The rearrangement uses TRBV28 and TRBJ2-1; TRBD2 agrees at 8 bases. The CDR3 is 14 amino acids. With V trimmed by 3 bases and J by 8 bases, 6 bases remained unmatched. Germline values: CDR1 MDHEN, CDR2 SYDVKM. CDR3 region: CASSFGGGKYEQFF. The CDR3 bases are TGTGCCAGCAGTTTTGGCGGGGGGAAGTATGAGCAGTTCTTC. The full variable domain, completed using reference TRBV28 and TRBJ2-1, is DVKVTQSSRYLVKRTGEKVFLECVQDMDHENMFWYRQDPGLGLRLIYFSYDVKMKEKGDIPEGYSVSREKKERFSLILESASTNQTSMYLCASSFGGGKYEQFFGPGTRLTVL.

The chain combines TRBV25-1 with TRBJ1-5; possibly TRBD1 for D (5 bases). The CDR3 length is 15 residues. The germline CDR1 and CDR2 sequences are MGHDK and SYGVNS. V lost 1 base to trimming and J lost 6 bases, with 13 bases between them. As DNA, the CDR3 is TGTGCCAGCAGTGAATCGGGCCAGGGAGGTCAGCCCCAGCATTTT. Translated: CASSESGQGGQPQHF.